The next 22 T cell receptor beta chains were all read from a single sample in a study of CXCR3-negative and CXCR3-positive naive CD8 T cells. UMI-labeled 5' RACE TRB cDNA libraries were prepared from the cells. For each CDR3 protein, TCRdb gives one entry from its re-call of the 5' RACE reads, without DNA. This specimen shows approximately 62,000 distinct CDR3 sequences; the ten leading clones hold around 4%. Sequences were obtained from naive CXCR3- CD8+ T cells from blood. Subset here: CD45RO-CCR7+CD27+CD95- naive CD8+ T cells lacking CXCR3 (TNR3-). The receptors here all came from a human donor in good health. Some clones in this sample may be carry-over from other donors' samples.

The V and J genes are TRBV3-1 and TRBJ2-3. This CDR3 region has 14 residues. Per the germline V gene, CDR1 is LGHDT and CDR2 is YNNKEL (reference sequence). The CDR3 loop is CASSQEDYTDTQYF.

The rearrangement joins TRBV5-1 to TRBJ2-1; the TCRdb call, TRBD2, lacks DNA for checking. CDR1 and CDR2 (germline): SGHRS, YFSETQ. The CDR3 extends over 13 amino acids. CDR3 in amino acids: CASKVGAPNEQFF.

This chain connects TRBV4-1 to TRBJ2-1; lacking DNA, the TRBD2 call made by TCRdb goes unchecked. The CDR3 length is 20 residues. Germline CDR1 reads MGHRA; CDR2 reads YSYEKL. This CDR3 reads CASSPGGLAGTTRSYNEQFF.

The chain has TRBV7-2 and TRBJ2-7; TCRdb picks TRBD2, but there is no DNA to check that call. The CDR3 runs 19 residues. CDR1 and CDR2 from the germline V gene are SGHTA and FQGNSA. The CDR3 protein is CASSLEAGGGEYATYEQYF. The variable domain in full, completed from reference TRBV7-2 and TRBJ2-7, reads GAGVSQSPSNKVTEKGKDVELRCDPISGHTALYWYRQSLGQGLEFLIYFQGNSAPDKSGLPSDRFSAERTGGSVSTLTIQRTQQEDSAVYLCASSLEAGGGEYATYEQYFGPGTRLTVT.

J is TRBJ2-5 and V is TRBV12-3 or TRBV12-4; the TRBD1 assignment by TCRdb is unverifiable without DNA. The CDR3 sequence is 15 residues long. CDR3 region: CASSFKPGTVETQYF.

The genes are TRBV5-1 and TRBJ2-1; TCRdb lists TRBD1, though no DNA is available to test this call. The CDR3 consists of 14 residues. Germline V gene data show CDR1 as SGHRS and CDR2 as YFSETQ. The CDR3 reads CASSTWTGVNEQFF.

The chain carries TRBV6-5 and TRBJ2-2. The CDR3 has 15 amino acids. Germline assignment: CDR1 MNHEY and CDR2 SVGAGI. Here the CDR3 reads CASSSVTLLSGELFF.

The chain employs TRBV12-3 or TRBV12-4 and TRBJ1-1; TCRdb gives TRBD1 as the D gene, but with no DNA this cannot be confirmed. The CDR3 runs to 14 residues. The CDR3 here is CASSFGDLDTEAFF.

V gene TRBV12-3 or TRBV12-4 combines with J gene TRBJ1-5. CDR3 length equals 16 residues. The CDR3 loop reads CASSLGSPYSNQPQHF.

CDR3: CASSYSMAGGRVNVEVHEQFF. The J gene is TRBJ2-1, the V gene TRBV6-6; the TRBD2 assignment by TCRdb is unverifiable without DNA. CDR1 is MNHNY, CDR2 SVGAGI, per germline (reference sequence). The CDR3 is 21 amino acids.

The chain combines TRBV6-4 with TRBJ2-3; the TCRdb D gene call, TRBD1, has no DNA to confirm it. The CDR3 has 15 residues. Germline values: CDR1 MRHNA, CDR2 SNTAGT. CDR3 residues: CASSDSGGATDTQYF.

The V call is TRBV6-4, the J call TRBJ2-2; as DNA is missing, the TRBD2 call by TCRdb cannot be tested. Looked up from germline, CDR1 is MRHNA and CDR2 is SNTAGT. The CDR3 extends over 19 amino acids. Here the CDR3 reads CASGPPLAGGHLNTGELFF.

The CDR3 loop reads CASSWRGLQAFF. The chain couples TRBV12-3 or TRBV12-4 to TRBJ1-1. This CDR3 comprises 12 residues.

The genes are TRBV3-1 and TRBJ2-7; TCRdb outputs TRBD1, but without DNA this stays unchecked. CDR1 is LGHDT, CDR2 YNNKEL, per germline (reference sequence). This CDR3 contains 14 residues. CDR3 region: CASSPDTGVGEQYF.

This rearrangement joins TRBV4-3 to TRBJ1-3. CDR3 size: 18 residues. Per germline, CDR1 LGHNA and CDR2 YSLEER. This chain's CDR3 is CASSQEFVGERTGNTIYF.

The chain recombines TRBV12-3 or TRBV12-4 with TRBJ2-2; the D call of TRBD1 rests on TCRdb alone, since no DNA is present to check it. This CDR3 is built from 18 residues. CDR3 loop: CASSRNSGGAEGTGELFF.

The genes are TRBV6-4 and TRBJ1-2. This CDR3 spans 16 amino acids. Per the germline V gene, CDR1 is MRHNA and CDR2 is SNTAGT. CDR3 loop: CASSDSDPATNYGYTF.

This chain connects TRBV20-1 to TRBJ1-1; TCRdb's D call of TRBD1 is untestable without DNA. The CDR3 extends over 12 amino acids. Germline CDR1 and CDR2: DFQATT and SNEGSKA (reference sequence). The CDR3 sequence is CSAGQGVTEAFF.

The chain is built from TRBV11-3 and TRBJ1-1. The CDR3 runs 12 residues. Germline V lookup: CDR1 SGHNT, CDR2 YENEEA. CDR3 sequence: CASSLEGPEAFF.

The chain employs TRBV2 and TRBJ2-5; TCRdb names TRBD1, which stays unverified in the absence of DNA. Germline V lookup: CDR1 SNHLY, CDR2 FYNNEI. CDR3 length equals 12 residues. The CDR3 sequence is CASGNREETQYF.

The rearrangement uses TRBV20-1 and TRBJ2-1; the D gene TCRdb calls, TRBD2, cannot be checked with no DNA. The germline CDR1 and CDR2 sequences are DFQATT and SNEGSKA (reference sequence). This CDR3 comprises 14 residues. The CDR3 is CSDRGTSGGYEQFF.

This chain connects TRBV14 to TRBJ2-1. Germline V lookup: CDR1 SGHDN, CDR2 FVKESK. The CDR3 has 13 amino acids. The CDR3: CASSHRTHNEQFF.